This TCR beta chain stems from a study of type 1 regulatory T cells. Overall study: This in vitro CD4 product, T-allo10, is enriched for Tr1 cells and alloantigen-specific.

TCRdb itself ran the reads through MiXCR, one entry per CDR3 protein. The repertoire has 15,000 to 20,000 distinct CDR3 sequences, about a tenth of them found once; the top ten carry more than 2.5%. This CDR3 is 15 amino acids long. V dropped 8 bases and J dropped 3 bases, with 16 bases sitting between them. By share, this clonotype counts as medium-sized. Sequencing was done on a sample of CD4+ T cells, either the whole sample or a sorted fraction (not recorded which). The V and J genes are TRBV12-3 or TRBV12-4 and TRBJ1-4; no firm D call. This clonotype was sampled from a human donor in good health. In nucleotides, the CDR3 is TGTGCCAGCTCGAAGACCAGCGGGCCTAATGAAAAACTGTTTTTT. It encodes CASSKTSGPNEKLFF.